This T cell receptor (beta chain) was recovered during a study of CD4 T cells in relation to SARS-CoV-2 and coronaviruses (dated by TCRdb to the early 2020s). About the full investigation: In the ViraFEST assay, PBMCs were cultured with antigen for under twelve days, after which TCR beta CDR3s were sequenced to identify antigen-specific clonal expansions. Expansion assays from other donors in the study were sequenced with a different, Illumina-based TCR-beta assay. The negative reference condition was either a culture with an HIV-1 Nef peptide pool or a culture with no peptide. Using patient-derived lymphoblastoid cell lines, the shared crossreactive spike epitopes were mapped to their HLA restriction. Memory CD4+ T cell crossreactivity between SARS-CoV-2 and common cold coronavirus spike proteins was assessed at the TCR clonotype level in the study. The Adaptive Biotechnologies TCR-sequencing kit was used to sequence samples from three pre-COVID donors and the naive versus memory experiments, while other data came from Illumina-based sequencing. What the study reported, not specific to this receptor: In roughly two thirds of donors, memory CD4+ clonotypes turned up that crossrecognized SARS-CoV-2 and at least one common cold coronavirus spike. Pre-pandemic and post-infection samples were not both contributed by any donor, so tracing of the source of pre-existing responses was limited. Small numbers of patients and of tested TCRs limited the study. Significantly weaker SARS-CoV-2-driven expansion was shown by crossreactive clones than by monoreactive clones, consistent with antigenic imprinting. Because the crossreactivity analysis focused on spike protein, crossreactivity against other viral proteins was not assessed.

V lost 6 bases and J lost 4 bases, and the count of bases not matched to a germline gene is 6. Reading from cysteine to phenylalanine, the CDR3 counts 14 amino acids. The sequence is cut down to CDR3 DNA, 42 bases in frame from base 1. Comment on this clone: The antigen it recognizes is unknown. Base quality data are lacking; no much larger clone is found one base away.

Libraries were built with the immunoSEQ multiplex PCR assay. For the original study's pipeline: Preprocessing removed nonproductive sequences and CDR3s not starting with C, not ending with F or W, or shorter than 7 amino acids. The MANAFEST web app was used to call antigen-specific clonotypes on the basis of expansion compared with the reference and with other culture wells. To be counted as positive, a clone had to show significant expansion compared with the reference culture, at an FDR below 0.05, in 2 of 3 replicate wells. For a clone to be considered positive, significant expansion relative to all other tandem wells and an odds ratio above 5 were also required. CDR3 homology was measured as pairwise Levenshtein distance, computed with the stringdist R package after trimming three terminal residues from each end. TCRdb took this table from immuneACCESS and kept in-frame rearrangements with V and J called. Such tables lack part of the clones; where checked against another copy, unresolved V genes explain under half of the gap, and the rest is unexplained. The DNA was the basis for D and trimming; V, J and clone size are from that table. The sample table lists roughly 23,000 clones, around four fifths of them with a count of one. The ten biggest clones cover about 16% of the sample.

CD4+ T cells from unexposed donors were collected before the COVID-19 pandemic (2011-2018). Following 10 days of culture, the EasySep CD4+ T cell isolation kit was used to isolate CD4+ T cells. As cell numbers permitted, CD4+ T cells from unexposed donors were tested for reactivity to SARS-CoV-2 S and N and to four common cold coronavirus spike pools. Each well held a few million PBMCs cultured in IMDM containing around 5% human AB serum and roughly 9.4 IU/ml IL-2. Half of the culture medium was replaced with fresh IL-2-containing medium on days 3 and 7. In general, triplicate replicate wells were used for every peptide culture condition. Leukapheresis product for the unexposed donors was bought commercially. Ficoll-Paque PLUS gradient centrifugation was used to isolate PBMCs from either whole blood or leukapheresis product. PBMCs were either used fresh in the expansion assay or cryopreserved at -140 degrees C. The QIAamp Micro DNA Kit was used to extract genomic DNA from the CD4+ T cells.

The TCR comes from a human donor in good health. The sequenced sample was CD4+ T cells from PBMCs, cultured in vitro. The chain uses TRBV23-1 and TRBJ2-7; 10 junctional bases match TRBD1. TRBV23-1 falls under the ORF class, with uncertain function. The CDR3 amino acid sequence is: CASRTDRGQYEQYF. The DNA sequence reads TGCGCCAGCAGGACCGACAGGGGGCAATACGAGCAGTACTTC.